The entry below gives a single T cell receptor beta chain sequence along with its context. The CDR3 covers 15 residues. In germline, CDR1 is MDHEN, CDR2 SYDVKM. V lost 3 bases to trimming and J lost 5 bases; unmatched junction nucleotides: 4. How the authors handled the data: For nucleated cells, counts were estimated from reference gene primer amplification. Clones were sequenced by immunoSEQ multiplex PCR, and TCRdb holds only the in-frame ones, with some missing. Clone size and V and J calls were adopted from that table, with D and trimming inferred from the DNA. This table has about 50,000 clones, under 85% appearing once. This specimen comes from a study of blood T cell repertoires in COVID-19. About the research overall: The United States, Italy and Spain were the sources of the acute and convalescent COVID-19 samples.

Sequenced: peripheral blood. The chain couples TRBV28 to TRBJ1-5, with 10 bases that match TRBD1. This receptor was obtained from a man aged 70-80 years with active COVID-19. The CDR3 coding sequence is TGTGCCAGCAGTTTCGGGGACAGGGGATATCAGCCCCAGCATTTT. Encoded protein: CASSFGDRGYQPQHF. Based on the CDR3 plus reference TRBV28 and TRBJ1-5, the full variable domain is DVKVTQSSRYLVKRTGEKVFLECVQDMDHENMFWYRQDPGLGLRLIYFSYDVKMKEKGDIPEGYSVSREKKERFSLILESASTNQTSMYLCASSFGDRGYQPQHFGDGTRLSIL.